The sequence of this T cell receptor (beta chain) was determined in a study of blood T cells in healthy people across ages. Primed by a sample-barcoded 5' primer and a J-beta primer mix, a second PCR proceeded for about 7 to 12 cycles. TCRdb redid the calling of the 5' RACE reads with MiXCR, one entry per CDR3 protein. Seen here are about 1.5 million distinct CDR3 sequences, approximately 42% observed once, and the top ten hold 7% to 9%. In regard to this clonotype: Antigen unknown.

Broader study findings: Diversity of TCR beta correlated strongly with naive T cell percentage. TCR beta diversity per million T cells fell roughly linearly with age. Estimated diversity, derived from one million T cells, was regarded as an underestimate.

The germline V gene encodes CDR1 SGHRS and CDR2 YFSETQ. Trimming removed 0 bases from V and 2 bases from J; junction bases left unmatched: 5. The CDR3 is 17 residues long. The sequence was obtained from a woman under 30 in good health. The sample consisted of blood. The chain carries TRBV5-1 and TRBJ2-3; 11 bases agree with TRBD2. In DNA, the CDR3 is TGCGCCAGCAGCTTGGCGCTAGCGGGGGGCGCCACAGATACGCAGTATTTT. This sequence encodes CASSLALAGGATDTQYF.